This T cell receptor (beta chain) comes out of a study of CD8+ T cells in alopecia areata. Study-wide context: For the treated group, dosing was oral tofacitinib at 5 to 10 mg twice daily. Study results and caveats: Links between baseline CD8+ expansion and response need larger treated cohorts. Scalp clonality dropped significantly under tofacitinib, as did expanded CD8+ top-100 clones.

RNA extraction was followed by reverse transcription into cDNA, which acted as the sequencing template. Clones were sequenced by immunoSEQ multiplex PCR, and TCRdb holds only the in-frame ones, with some missing. The repertoire holds about 39,000 clones, with 55% to 75% as singletons. As concerns this clone: Its antigen is not identified.

Described treatment: oral pan-JAK inhibitor, 5-10 mg twice daily. Material: CD8+ T cells sorted from blood, obtained at week 4, from a patient treated with tofacitinib. The sequence was collected from a human donor with alopecia areata.

The CDR3 DNA reads TGTGCCAGCAGACTCGGGGTTTCGGACAATGAGCAGTTCTTC. Its protein is CASRLGVSDNEQFF. J is TRBJ2-1 and V is TRBV7-9; D is possibly TRBD2 (5 bases). This CDR3 is 14 amino acids long. V lost 6 bases and J lost 5, with 14 bases in between. Germline V gives CDR1 SEHNR, CDR2 FQNEAQ (reference sequence).